This T cell receptor (beta chain) was sequenced in a study of T cell responses to AZD1222 COVID-19 vaccine. Study summary: Doses given second, at about 4 or about 12 weeks, were pooled.

In its sample, this clone was seen a few times. The CDR3 is 15 amino acids. V gave up 9 bases and J gave up 3 bases; unmatched junction bases: 14. This table comes from immunoSEQ multiplex PCR, and its TCRdb copy is limited to in-frame clones, with some not included. The sample holds 70,000 or so clones, approximately 80% seen once. J is TRBJ2-7 and V is TRBV23-1; 7 nucleotides agree with TRBD2. TRBV23-1 is designated an ORF whose function remains uncertain. The sequence derives from an adult in good health. The specimen comprised peripheral blood, sampled on day 0 of AZD1222 vaccination. The DNA of the CDR3 is TGCGCCAGGCGTCCTGGGAGGGGAATTAACTACGAGCAGTACTTC. This codes for CARRPGRGINYEQYF.